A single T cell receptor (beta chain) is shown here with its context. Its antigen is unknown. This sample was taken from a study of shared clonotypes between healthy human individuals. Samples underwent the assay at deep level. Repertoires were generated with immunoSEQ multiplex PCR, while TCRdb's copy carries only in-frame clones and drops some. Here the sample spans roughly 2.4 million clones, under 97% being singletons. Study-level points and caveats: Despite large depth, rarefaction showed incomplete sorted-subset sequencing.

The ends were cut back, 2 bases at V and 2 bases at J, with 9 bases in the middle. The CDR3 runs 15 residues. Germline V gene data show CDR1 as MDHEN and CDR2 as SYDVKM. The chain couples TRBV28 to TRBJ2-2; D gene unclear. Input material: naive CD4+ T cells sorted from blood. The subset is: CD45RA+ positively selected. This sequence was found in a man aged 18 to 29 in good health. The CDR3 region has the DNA TGTGCCAGCAGTTTACAACAACTTAACACCGGGGAGCTGTTTTTT. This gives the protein CASSLQQLNTGELFF.